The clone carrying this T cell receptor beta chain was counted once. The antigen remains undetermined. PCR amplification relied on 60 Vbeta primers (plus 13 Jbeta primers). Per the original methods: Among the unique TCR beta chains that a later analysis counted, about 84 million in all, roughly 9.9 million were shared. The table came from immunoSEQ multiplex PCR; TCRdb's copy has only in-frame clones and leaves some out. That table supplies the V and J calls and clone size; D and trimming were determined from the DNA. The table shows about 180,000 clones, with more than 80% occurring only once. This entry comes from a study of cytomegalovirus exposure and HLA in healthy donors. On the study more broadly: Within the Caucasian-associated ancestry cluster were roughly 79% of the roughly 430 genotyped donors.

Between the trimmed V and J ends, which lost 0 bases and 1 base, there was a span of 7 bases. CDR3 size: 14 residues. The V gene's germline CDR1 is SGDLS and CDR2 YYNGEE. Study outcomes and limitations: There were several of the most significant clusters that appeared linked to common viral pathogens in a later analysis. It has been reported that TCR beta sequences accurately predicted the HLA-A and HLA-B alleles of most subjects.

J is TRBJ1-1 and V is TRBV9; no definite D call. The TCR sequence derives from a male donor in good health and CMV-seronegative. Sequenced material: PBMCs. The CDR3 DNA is TGTGCCAGCAGCGTAGTCCCAGAGAACACTGAAGCTTTCTTT. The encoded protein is CASSVVPENTEAFF.